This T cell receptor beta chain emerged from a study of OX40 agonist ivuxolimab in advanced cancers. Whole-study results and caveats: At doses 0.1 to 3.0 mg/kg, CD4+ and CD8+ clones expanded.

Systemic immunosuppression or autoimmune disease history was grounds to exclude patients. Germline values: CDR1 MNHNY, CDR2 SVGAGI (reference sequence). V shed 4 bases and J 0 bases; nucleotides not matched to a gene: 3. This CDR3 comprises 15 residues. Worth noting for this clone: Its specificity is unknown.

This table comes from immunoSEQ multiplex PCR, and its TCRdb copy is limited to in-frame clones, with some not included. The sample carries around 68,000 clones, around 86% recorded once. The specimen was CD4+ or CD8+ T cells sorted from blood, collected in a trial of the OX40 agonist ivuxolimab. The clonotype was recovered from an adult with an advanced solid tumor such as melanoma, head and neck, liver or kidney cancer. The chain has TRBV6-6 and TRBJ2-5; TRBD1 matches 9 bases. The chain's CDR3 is CASSWGQGNQETQYF. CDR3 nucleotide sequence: TGTGCCAGCAGTTGGGGACAGGGAAACCAAGAGACCCAGTACTTC.